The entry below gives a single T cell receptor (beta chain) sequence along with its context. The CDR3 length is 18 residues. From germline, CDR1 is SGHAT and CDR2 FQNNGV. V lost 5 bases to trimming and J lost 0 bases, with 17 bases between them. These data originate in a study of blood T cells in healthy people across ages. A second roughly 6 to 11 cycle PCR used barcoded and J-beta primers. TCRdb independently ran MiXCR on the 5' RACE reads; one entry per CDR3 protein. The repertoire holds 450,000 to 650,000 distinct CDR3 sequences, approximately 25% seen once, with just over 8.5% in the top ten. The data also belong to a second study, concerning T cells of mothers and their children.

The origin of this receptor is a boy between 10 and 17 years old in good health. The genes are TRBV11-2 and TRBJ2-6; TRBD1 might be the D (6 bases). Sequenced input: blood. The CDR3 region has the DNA TGTGCCAGCAGCCCCAGGGGCGCCACTCTCTCTGGGGCCAACGTCCTGACTTTC. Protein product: CASSPRGATLSGANVLTF.